The 20 T cell receptor beta chains below were found in one sample sequenced in a study of cytomegalovirus exposure and HLA in healthy donors. Assay used: immunoSEQ multiplex PCR; TCRdb lists only in-frame clones, some missing. Here the sample spans roughly 60,000 clones, roughly nine tenths being singletons. Sequencing was carried out using PBMCs. The receptors originated from a woman aged 30 to 39 in good health and CMV-seronegative.

The CDR3 loop reads CASSTQAGGSDTQYF. CDR3 DNA sequence: TGTGCCAGCAGCACCCAAGCGGGGGGATCAGATACGCAGTATTTT. The V and J genes are TRBV7-2 and TRBJ2-3, with 9 bases matching TRBD2. After removal of 5 bases from V and 4 bases from J, the junction contained 7 bases not matched to a gene. Germline CDR1 reads SGHTA; CDR2 reads FQGNSA. The CDR3 spans 15 residues.

The rearrangement links TRBV10-3 to TRBJ2-3; D unresolved. Germline V CDR1 and CDR2: ENHRY, SYGVKD. This CDR3 comprises 14 residues. The V gene lost 6 bases and the J gene lost 0 bases, with 10 bases spanning the gap. For the CDR3, the DNA is TGTGCCATCAGCGAACCGACTAGCACAGATACGCAGTATTTT. This sequence encodes CAISEPTSTDTQYF.

The genes are TRBV30 and TRBJ2-1; TRBD2 matches at 10 bases. The CDR3 length is 17 residues. Germline CDR1 is GTSNPN and CDR2 is SVGIG (reference sequence). The junction had 10 bases not matched to a gene; V was cut back by 5 bases and J by 0 bases. As DNA, the CDR3 is TGTGCCTGGGATTCACCGGGACTAGCGAGCTCCTACAATGAGCAGTTCTTC. This encodes CAWDSPGLASSYNEQFF.

This clone has only one observation. J is TRBJ1-1 and V is TRBV19, with a possible D match to TRBD1 (5 bases). With 0 bases removed from V and 7 bases from J, the gap between germline ends came to 15 bases. Germline lookup yields CDR1 LNHDA and CDR2 SQIVND (reference sequence). The CDR3 has 15 amino acids. CDR3 nucleotide sequence: TGTGCCAGTAGTATAGATGGCCCTTCGGGGGATGAAGCTTTCTTT. Protein product: CASSIDGPSGDEAFF.

The chain employs TRBV29-1 and TRBJ1-1, with TRBD1 matching over 9 bases. The V gene end was trimmed by 5 bases and the J gene end by 7 bases; junction bases not matched to a gene: 11. The length of the CDR3 is 14 residues. Germline assignment: CDR1 SQVTM and CDR2 ANQGSEA. CDR3 residues: CSVNRDRVHGEAFF. In nucleotides, the CDR3 is TGCAGCGTTAACCGGGACAGGGTCCATGGTGAAGCTTTCTTT. Full variable domain (remainder filled in from reference TRBV29-1 and TRBJ1-1): SAVISQKPSRDICQRGTSLTIQCQVDSQVTMMFWYRQQPGQSLTLIATANQGSEATYESGFVIDKFPISRPNLTFSTLTVSNMSPEDSSIYLCSVNRDRVHGEAFFGQGTRLTVV.

The table lists this clone with a count of one. The J gene is TRBJ2-1, the V gene TRBV11-3; 11 bases fit TRBD2. This CDR3 is 15 amino acids long. With V trimmed by 5 bases and J by 5 bases, 5 bases remained unmatched. The germline gives CDR1 SGHNT, CDR2 YENEEA. The CDR3 reads CASSPIAGGNNEQFF. The CDR3 region has the DNA TGTGCCAGCAGCCCGATAGCGGGAGGGAACAATGAGCAGTTCTTC.

The chain couples TRBV9 to TRBJ2-1; TRBD2 aligns across 8 bases. Unmatched junction bases numbered 8, after V lost 0 bases and J lost 0 bases. The CDR3 length is 18 residues. Germline V gene sequence: CDR1 SGDLS, CDR2 YYNGEE. CDR3 bases: TGTGCCAGCAGCGTAGCGGGAGGGTCCCGTAGCTCCTACAATGAGCAGTTCTTC. Translating gives CASSVAGGSRSSYNEQFF.

V gene TRBV10-3 combines with J gene TRBJ2-5; 10 nucleotides match TRBD2. The CDR3 length is 20 residues. The junction had 22 bases not matched to a gene; V was cut back by 5 bases and J by 4 bases. Germline V gene sequence: CDR1 ENHRY, CDR2 SYGVKD. CDR3 sequence reads: CAISPAGVLAGAFAAETQYF. The CDR3 nucleotides are TGTGCCATCAGTCCCGCAGGAGTGCTAGCGGGAGCTTTCGCGGCAGAGACCCAGTACTTC.

The chain joins TRBV7-9 to TRBJ2-3; D is unresolved. Germline loops: CDR1 SEHNR, CDR2 FQNEAQ (reference sequence). The CDR3 covers 13 residues. The V end was cut by 3 bases, the J end by 7 bases, with 11 bases between. Here the CDR3 DNA reads TGTGCCAGCAGCTTCTGGGCGCCTAATACGCAGTATTTT. This codes for CASSFWAPNTQYF.

The chain combines TRBV19 with TRBJ2-1; 10 bases match TRBD2. The CDR3 consists of 15 residues. The J segment lost 9 bases and the V segment lost 4 bases, leaving 9 bases of the junction unmatched. Looked up from germline, CDR1 is LNHDA and CDR2 is SQIVND (reference sequence). The CDR3 sequence is CASSTSGRAGFEQFF. In nucleotides, the CDR3 is TGTGCCAGTAGTACAAGCGGGAGGGCCGGGTTTGAGCAGTTCTTC.

This clone was recorded once. V and J are TRBV7-9 and TRBJ1-5; D is ambiguous. The CDR3 covers 13 residues. The ends were cut back, 7 bases at V and 1 base at J, with 8 bases in the middle. Germline V gene data show CDR1 as SEHNR and CDR2 as FQNEAQ (reference sequence). DNA for the CDR3: TGTGCCAGCACCCCATCCAGCAATCAGCCCCAGCATTTT. Amino acids: CASTPSSNQPQHF.

This clone was seen a few times. The genes are TRBV9 and TRBJ2-2; 7 nucleotides line up with TRBD2. The CDR3 is 15 amino acids. V lost 6 bases, J lost 3 bases, and 8 bases stayed unmatched. Germline V CDR1 and CDR2: SGDLS, YYNGEE. CDR3 nucleotide sequence: TGTGCCAGCAACGATGAGCTAGCGGACACCGGGGAGCTGTTTTTT. This encodes CASNDELADTGELFF.

The chain carries TRBV25-1 and TRBJ2-5; TRBD2 might be the D (5 bases). This CDR3 spans 15 amino acids. V dropped 2 bases and J dropped 6 bases, with 16 bases sitting between them. CDR1 MGHDK and CDR2 SYGVNS come from the germline V gene. DNA of the CDR3: TGTGCCAGCAGTGAAATTCAGGAGGTGGTAAAGACCCAGTACTTC. This codes for CASSEIQEVVKTQYF.

The V call is TRBV4-3, the J call TRBJ2-5; 8 positions agree with TRBD1. V was clipped by 1 base and J by 4 bases; unmatched bases: 5. The CDR3 consists of 15 residues. Germline CDR1 reads LGHNA; CDR2 reads YSLEER. Here the CDR3 DNA reads TGCGCCAGCAGCCAAGGGACAGGGATTAGAGAGACCCAGTACTTC. This encodes CASSQGTGIRETQYF.

The rearrangement joins TRBV6-5 to TRBJ2-3; unclear D gene. V was pared by 7 bases and J by 0 bases, with 8 bases between. Germline V gives CDR1 MNHEY, CDR2 SVGAGI. CDR3 length equals 13 residues. CDR3 protein: CASTQTSTDTQYF. The DNA for the CDR3 is TGTGCCAGCACCCAGACAAGCACAGATACGCAGTATTTT.

V and J are TRBV19 and TRBJ1-5, with D possibly matching TRBD1 (6 bases). Per germline, CDR1 LNHDA and CDR2 SQIVND (reference sequence). This CDR3 has 17 residues. With 5 bases removed from V and 0 bases from J, the gap between germline ends came to 17 bases. The chain's CDR3 is CASSGGTRADSNQPQHF. The CDR3 DNA sequence: TGTGCCAGTAGTGGGGGCACGCGGGCGGATAGCAATCAGCCCCAGCATTTT.

This chain joins TRBV6-5 and TRBJ1-5, with D unclear. Germline V gene sequence: CDR1 MNHEY, CDR2 SVGAGI. CDR3 length: 13 residues. The V end lost 5 bases, the J end lost 5 bases, and 10 bases lay between the germline ends. The CDR3 here is CASSPRLDQPQHF. The CDR3 nucleotides read TGTGCCAGCAGTCCCCGACTTGATCAGCCCCAGCATTTT.

J is TRBJ1-1 and V is TRBV19; D gene unclear. This CDR3 has 14 residues. Deletions cut 4 bases from V and 11 bases from J, with 20 bases between. Germline-derived CDR1 and CDR2 are LNHDA and SQIVND (reference sequence). For the CDR3, the DNA is TGTGCCAGTAGTACCTTCCGGGATCCCCTAATTGCTTTCTTT. As protein: CASSTFRDPLIAFF.

The chain combines TRBV7-8 with TRBJ2-4; 8 nucleotides match TRBD2. The CDR3 has 19 residues. V shed 4 bases, J shed 0 bases, and the junction held 14 bases outside the gene matches. Germline V CDR1 and CDR2: SGHVS, FQNEAQ. CDR3 protein: CASSSNAPVSGIAKNIQYF. The CDR3 DNA sequence: TGTGCCAGCAGCTCAAACGCACCCGTTAGCGGGATAGCCAAAAACATTCAGTACTTC.

The V gene is TRBV19, the J gene TRBJ1-3; tentative D call: TRBD1 (5 bases). V was cut by 7 bases and J by 0 bases, with 13 bases left in between. The CDR3 runs to 15 residues. Germline V gene sequence: CDR1 LNHDA, CDR2 SQIVND (reference sequence). This chain's CDR3 is CASTPTGASGNTIYF. The CDR3 nucleotides read TGTGCCAGTACCCCCACAGGAGCCTCTGGAAACACCATATATTTT.